This T cell receptor beta chain was observed in a study of shared clonotypes between healthy human individuals. With V trimmed by 5 bases and J by 3 bases, 4 bases remained unmatched. CDR3 length: 16 residues. Per the germline V gene, CDR1 is SGHVS and CDR2 is FNYEAQ. Adult Caucasians living in Nashville, Tennessee made up all of the donors. CD4+ cells yielded CD45RA+ naive and CD45RA-negative memory subsets. A word on this clone: What it binds is unknown.

Libraries were prepared by immunoSEQ multiplex PCR; TCRdb keeps only in-frame clonotypes and omits some of them. The sample records about 960,000 clones, approximately 80% being singletons. The study's findings and limits: Though the depth was large, rarefaction showed that sorted-subset sequencing was incomplete. What naive subsets generally showed was a larger estimated richness than memory subsets showed.

This sequence joins TRBV7-6 and TRBJ2-1; 13 bases match TRBD2. The sample comprised memory CD4+ T cells sorted from blood. Documented subset: CD45RA-negative fraction. The TCR sequence derives from a man between 18 and 35 years old in good health. CDR3 coding DNA: TGTGCCAGCAGCCAGGGACTAGCGGGAAGCTACAATGAGCAGTTCTTC. Amino acids: CASSQGLAGSYNEQFF.